The 14 T cell receptor beta chains presented below share a single source sample, sequenced in a study of shared clonotypes between healthy human individuals. Naive CD8 cells, CD45RO-negative and positively selected for CCR7, excluded terminally differentiated effector memory CD45RA+ cells. Sequenced by immunoSEQ multiplex PCR; TCRdb stores in-frame clones only, minus some. This sample yields about 2.1 million clones, of which roughly 95% are seen a single time; more than 1.5% belongs to the top ten. Material: naive CD8+ T cells from PBMCs. All receptors come from a young man in good health. Some clones in this sample may be carry-over from other donors' samples.

The chain combines TRBV7-9 with TRBJ2-7, with TRBD2 identical over 8 bases. Germline V CDR1 and CDR2: SEHNR, FQNEAQ (reference sequence). Trimming at V came to 4 bases and at J to 4 bases, leaving 9 bases not matched to a gene. The CDR3 is 15 amino acids. DNA for the CDR3: TGTGCCAGCAGCTCCTTAGCGGGATACCTTTACGAGCAGTACTTC. Its protein is CASSSLAGYLYEQYF. Full variable domain (rest looked up from reference TRBV7-9 and TRBJ2-7): DTGVSQNPRHKITKRGQNVTFRCDPISEHNRLYWYRQTLGQGPEFLTYFQNEAQLEKSRLLSDRFSAERPKGSFSTLEIQRTEQGDSAMYLCASSSLAGYLYEQYFGPGTRLTVT.

Details on this clone: Other DNA sequences from this sample encode an identical CDR3 as well. The genes are TRBV30 and TRBJ1-1; D not resolved. The CDR3 totals 12 residues. In germline, CDR1 is GTSNPN, CDR2 SVGIG (reference sequence). The V end was cut by 0 bases, the J end by 3 bases, with 5 bases between. CDR3 residues: CAWSVTDTEAFF. CDR3 coding DNA: TGTGCCTGGAGTGTGACGGACACTGAAGCTTTCTTT. The whole variable domain, filled in from reference TRBV30 and TRBJ1-1, reads SQTIHQWPATLVQPVGSPLSLECTVEGTSNPNLYWYRQAAGRGLQLLFYSVGIGQISSEVPQNLSASRPQDRQFILSSKKLLLSDSGFYLCAWSVTDTEAFFGQGTRLTVV.

The chain carries TRBV2 and TRBJ2-7; D gene unclear. The V gene lost 7 bases and the J gene lost 4 bases, with 14 bases spanning the gap. The V gene's germline CDR1 is SNHLY and CDR2 FYNNEI. The CDR3 is 13 residues long. CDR3 sequence (DNA): TGTGCCAGCACGTCCGACGTGGCATACGAGCAGTACTTC. Translating gives CASTSDVAYEQYF. Looking up the rest from reference TRBV2 and TRBJ2-7 gives the full variable domain: EPEVTQTPSHQVTQMGQEVILRCVPISNHLYFYWYRQILGQKVEFLVSFYNNEISEKSEIFDDQFSVERPDGSNFTLKIRSTKLEDSAMYFCASTSDVAYEQYFGPGTRLTVT.

V gene TRBV27 combines with J gene TRBJ2-3; 9 bases align to TRBD2. This CDR3 contains 17 residues. CDR1 is MNHEY, CDR2 SMNVEV, per germline (reference sequence). V shed 6 bases and J 2 bases; nucleotides not matched to a gene: 12. CDR3 amino acids: CASSPNTIAGVTDTQYF. CDR3 sequence (DNA): TGTGCCAGCAGCCCAAACACTATAGCGGGGGTCACAGATACGCAGTATTTT.

The chain joins TRBV19 to TRBJ1-2; 8 bases fit TRBD1. Trimming removed 5 bases from V and 1 base from J; junction bases left unmatched: 3. Per germline, CDR1 LNHDA and CDR2 SQIVND (reference sequence). The CDR3 is 14 residues long. CDR3 loop: CASSPGQGNYGYTF. The CDR3 nucleotides are TGTGCCAGTAGTCCTGGACAGGGTAACTATGGCTACACCTTC.

The chain has TRBV4-3 and TRBJ2-5, with TRBD2 matching 12 bases. Germline assignment: CDR1 LGHNA and CDR2 YSLEER. After removal of 3 bases from V and 2 bases from J, the junction contained 4 bases not matched to a gene. There are 16 residues in the CDR3. CDR3 DNA: TGCGCCAGCAGCCACGGGACTAGCGGGCCGCAAGAGACCCAGTACTTC. This codes for CASSHGTSGPQETQYF.

The chain carries TRBV7-9 and TRBJ1-1, with TRBD1 matching 8 bases. This CDR3 has 15 residues. With V trimmed by 3 bases and J by 6 bases, 9 bases remained unmatched. CDR1 SEHNR and CDR2 FQNEAQ come from the germline V gene (reference sequence). Here the CDR3 DNA reads TGTGCCAGCAGCTTTACCGGGACAGGAAACGCTGAAGCTTTCTTT. Translated: CASSFTGTGNAEAFF.

The chain carries TRBV4-3 and TRBJ2-1, with 9 bases aligning to TRBD2. Trimming at V came to 2 bases and at J to 12 bases, leaving 14 bases not matched to a gene. Germline V gives CDR1 LGHNA, CDR2 YSLEER. The CDR3 is 16 amino acids. This CDR3 reads CASSQTTGTSKTGQFF. The CDR3, as DNA: TGCGCCAGCAGCCAAACAACCGGGACTAGCAAAACGGGGCAGTTCTTC.

The chain joins TRBV12-5 to TRBJ2-1; 11 bases agree with TRBD2. CDR3 length: 16 residues. J gave up 5 bases and V 7 bases, and 10 bases lay outside the gene matches. From germline, CDR1 is LGHNT and CDR2 FRNRAP. CDR3 in DNA: TGTGCTAGTGAACCGGCACTAGCGGGAGAGAACAATGAGCAGTTCTTC. Protein: CASEPALAGENNEQFF.

The table lists this clone with a count of one. The V and J genes are TRBV4-3 and TRBJ2-4, with 12 bases identical to TRBD2. J gave up 0 bases and V 4 bases, and 16 bases lay outside the gene matches. This CDR3 region has 21 residues. Germline CDR1 LGHNA, CDR2 YSLEER. As DNA, the CDR3 is TGCGCCAGCAGCCCTCAAGAGGGAGGACTAGCGGGACGGCTAGCCAAAAACATTCAGTACTTC. Protein sequence: CASSPQEGGLAGRLAKNIQYF.

This chain connects TRBV28 to TRBJ2-7; D gene uncertain. CDR3 length equals 16 residues. Germline V gene lookup returns CDR1 MDHEN and CDR2 SYDVKM. The V end lost 4 bases, the J end lost 3 bases, and 19 bases lay between the germline ends. CDR3 sequence (DNA): TGTGCCAGCAGTTCCCCTCTGATGGGGATACTCTACGAGCAGTACTTC. Translated: CASSSPLMGILYEQYF.

Turning to this clone: The same CDR3 is also encoded by other DNA sequences in this sample. The chain employs TRBV27 and TRBJ1-5, with D unclear. The CDR3 is 13 amino acids. Trimming removed 4 bases at V and 6 bases at J, with 10 bases between. Per germline, CDR1 MNHEY and CDR2 SMNVEV (reference sequence). CDR3 nucleotide sequence: TGTGCCAGCAGTTCCCCGGGAGGTCAGCCCCAGCATTTT. As protein: CASSSPGGQPQHF.

A single count supports this clone. The chain carries TRBV28 and TRBJ2-3; a possible D gene is TRBD1 (6 bases). Germline V gene data show CDR1 as MDHEN and CDR2 as SYDVKM. Trimming cost V 7 bases and J 6 bases, with 14 bases left between them. CDR3 length equals 13 residues. CDR3 loop: CASTLGGSDTQYF. CDR3 DNA sequence: TGTGCCAGCACCTTAGGGGGATCCGATACGCAGTATTTT.

This sequence joins TRBV19 and TRBJ1-2, with D unresolved. Deletions cut 3 bases from V and 3 bases from J, with 11 bases between. Germline V gives CDR1 LNHDA, CDR2 SQIVND (reference sequence). The CDR3 runs 14 residues. The CDR3 loop reads CASSMGGVDYGYTF. DNA for the CDR3: TGTGCCAGTAGTATGGGCGGGGTGGACTATGGCTACACCTTC.